This T cell receptor (beta chain) was profiled in a study of cytomegalovirus exposure and HLA in healthy donors. Notes on the study in general: Cytomegalovirus status was reportedly diagnosed by the classifier with high sensitivity and specificity.

Of note for this clone: What it binds is unknown.

PCR used 60 Vbeta primers and 13 Jbeta primers. In the study's own analysis: An analysis performed later counted roughly 80 million unique TCR beta chains (roughly 10 million of them shared). Using immunoSEQ multiplex PCR, the repertoire was profiled, and TCRdb retains in-frame clones only, with some absent. The D gene and trimming were derived from the DNA, and the V and J assignments and clone size from that table. The sample records 58,000 or so clones, roughly 74% being singletons. CDR3 size: 15 residues. Germline V gives CDR1 SEHNR, CDR2 FQNEAQ (reference sequence). V shed 3 bases, J shed 5 bases, and the junction held 6 bases outside the gene matches.

The rearrangement uses TRBV7-9 and TRBJ1-5; 8 bases fit TRBD1. Sequencing input: PBMCs. This receptor was identified in a woman between 35 and 50 years old in good health and CMV-seropositive. CDR3 in DNA: TGTGCCAGCAGCTTCACAGGGGGAGTTGATCAGCCCCAGCATTTT. It specifies CASSFTGGVDQPQHF.